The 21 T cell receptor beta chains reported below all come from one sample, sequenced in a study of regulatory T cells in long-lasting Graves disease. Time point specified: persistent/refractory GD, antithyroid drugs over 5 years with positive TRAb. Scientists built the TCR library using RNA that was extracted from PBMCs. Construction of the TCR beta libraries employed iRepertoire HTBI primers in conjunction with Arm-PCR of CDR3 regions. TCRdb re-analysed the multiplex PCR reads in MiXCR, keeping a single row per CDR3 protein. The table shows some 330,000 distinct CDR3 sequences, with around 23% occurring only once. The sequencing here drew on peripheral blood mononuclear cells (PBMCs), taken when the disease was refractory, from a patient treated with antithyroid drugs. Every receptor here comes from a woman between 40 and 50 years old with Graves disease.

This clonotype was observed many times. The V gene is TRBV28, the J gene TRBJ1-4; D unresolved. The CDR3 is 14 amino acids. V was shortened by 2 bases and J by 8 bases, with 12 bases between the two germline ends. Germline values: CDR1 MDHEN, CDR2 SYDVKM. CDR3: CASSLATLGEKLFF. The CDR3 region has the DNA TGTGCCAGCAGTTTAGCGACTCTGGGAGAAAAACTGTTTTTT.

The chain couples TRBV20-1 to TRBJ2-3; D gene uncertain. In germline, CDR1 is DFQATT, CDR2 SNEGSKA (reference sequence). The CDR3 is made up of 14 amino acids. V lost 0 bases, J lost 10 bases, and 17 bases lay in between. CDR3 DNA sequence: TGCAGTGCTAGAGATAAGGGCCCCAAGCCAGCGCAGTATTTT. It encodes CSARDKGPKPAQYF.

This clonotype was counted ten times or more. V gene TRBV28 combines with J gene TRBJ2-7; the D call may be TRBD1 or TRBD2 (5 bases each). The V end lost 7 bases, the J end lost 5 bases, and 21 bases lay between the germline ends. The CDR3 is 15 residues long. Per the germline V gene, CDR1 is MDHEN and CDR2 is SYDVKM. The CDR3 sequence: CASKSFRDAAHEQYF. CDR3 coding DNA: TGTGCCAGCAAAAGCTTCCGGGACGCGGCCCACGAGCAGTACTTC.

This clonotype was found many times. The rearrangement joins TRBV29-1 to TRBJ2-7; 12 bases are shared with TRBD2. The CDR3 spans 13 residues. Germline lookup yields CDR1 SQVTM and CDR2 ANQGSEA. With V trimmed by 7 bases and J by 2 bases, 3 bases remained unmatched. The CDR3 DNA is TGCAGCGCCCGGACTAGCGGGACCTACGAGCAGTACTTC. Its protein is CSARTSGTYEQYF.

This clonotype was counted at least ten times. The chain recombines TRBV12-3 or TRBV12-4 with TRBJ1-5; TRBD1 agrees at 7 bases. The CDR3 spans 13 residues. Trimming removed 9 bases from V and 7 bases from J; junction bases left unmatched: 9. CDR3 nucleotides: TGTGCCAGTAAGGGACAGTCCCAACAGCCCCAGCATTTT. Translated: CASKGQSQQPQHF.

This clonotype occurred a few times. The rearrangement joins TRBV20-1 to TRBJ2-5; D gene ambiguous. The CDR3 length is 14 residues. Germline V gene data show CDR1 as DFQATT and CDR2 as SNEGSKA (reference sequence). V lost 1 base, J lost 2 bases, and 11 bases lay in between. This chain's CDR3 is CSARARRVQETQYF. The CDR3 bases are TGCAGTGCTAGAGCCCGACGGGTACAAGAGACCCAGTACTTC.

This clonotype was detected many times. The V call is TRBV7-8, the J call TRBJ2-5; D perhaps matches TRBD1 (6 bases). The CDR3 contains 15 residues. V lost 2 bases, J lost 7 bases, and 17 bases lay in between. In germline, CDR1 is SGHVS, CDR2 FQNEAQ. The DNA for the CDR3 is TGTGCCAGCAGCTTAAAGCGGACAGCTACCGGGACCCAGTACTTC. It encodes CASSLKRTATGTQYF.

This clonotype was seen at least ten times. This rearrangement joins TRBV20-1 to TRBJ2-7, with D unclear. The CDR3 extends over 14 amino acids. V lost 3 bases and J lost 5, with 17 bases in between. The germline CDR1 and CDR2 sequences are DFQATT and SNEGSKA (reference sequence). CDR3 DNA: TGCAGTGCTAGGCCCTTTTGGTGGCGCAACGAGCAGTACTTC. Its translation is CSARPFWWRNEQYF.

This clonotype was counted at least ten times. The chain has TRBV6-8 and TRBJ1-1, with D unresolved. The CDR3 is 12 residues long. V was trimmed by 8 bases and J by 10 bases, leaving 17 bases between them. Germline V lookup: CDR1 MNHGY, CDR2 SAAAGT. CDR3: CASWESGRAAFF. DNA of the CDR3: TGTGCCAGCTGGGAGAGTGGTAGAGCAGCTTTCTTT.

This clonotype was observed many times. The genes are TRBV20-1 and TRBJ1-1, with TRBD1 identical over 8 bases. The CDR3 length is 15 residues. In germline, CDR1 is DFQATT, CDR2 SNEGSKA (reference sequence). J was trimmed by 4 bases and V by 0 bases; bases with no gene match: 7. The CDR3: CSARDHQGAGTEAFF. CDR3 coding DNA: TGCAGTGCTAGAGATCACCAGGGGGCGGGCACTGAAGCTTTCTTT.

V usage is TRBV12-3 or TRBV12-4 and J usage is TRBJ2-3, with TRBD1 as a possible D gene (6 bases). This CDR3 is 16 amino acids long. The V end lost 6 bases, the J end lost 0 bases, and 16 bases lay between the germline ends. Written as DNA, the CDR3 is TGTGCCAGCAGGGGGGCCCCGGGAACTAGCACAGATACGCAGTATTTT. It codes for CASRGAPGTSTDTQYF.

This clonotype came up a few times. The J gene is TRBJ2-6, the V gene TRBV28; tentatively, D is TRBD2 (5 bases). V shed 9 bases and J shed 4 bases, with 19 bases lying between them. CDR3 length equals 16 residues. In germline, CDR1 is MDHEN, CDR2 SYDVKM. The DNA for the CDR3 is TGTGCCAGTAATCCGGGGTCGATATACGGGGCCAACGTCCTGACTTTC. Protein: CASNPGSIYGANVLTF. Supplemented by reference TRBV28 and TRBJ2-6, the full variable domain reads DVKVTQSSRYLVKRTGEKVFLECVQDMDHENMFWYRQDPGLGLRLIYFSYDVKMKEKGDIPEGYSVSREKKERFSLILESASTNQTSMYLCASNPGSIYGANVLTFGAGSRLTVL.

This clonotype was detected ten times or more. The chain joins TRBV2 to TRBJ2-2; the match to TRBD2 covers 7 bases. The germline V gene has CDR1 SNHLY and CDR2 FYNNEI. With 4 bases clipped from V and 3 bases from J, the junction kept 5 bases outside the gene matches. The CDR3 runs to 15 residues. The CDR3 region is CASSGQAGYTGELFF. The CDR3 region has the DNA TGTGCCAGCAGTGGCCAAGCGGGATACACCGGGGAGCTGTTTTTT.

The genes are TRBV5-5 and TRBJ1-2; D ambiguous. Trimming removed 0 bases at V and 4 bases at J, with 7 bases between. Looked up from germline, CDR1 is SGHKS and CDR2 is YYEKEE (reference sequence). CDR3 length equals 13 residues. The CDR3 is CASSLGRVYGYTF. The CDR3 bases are TGTGCCAGCAGCTTGGGACGAGTCTATGGCTACACCTTC.

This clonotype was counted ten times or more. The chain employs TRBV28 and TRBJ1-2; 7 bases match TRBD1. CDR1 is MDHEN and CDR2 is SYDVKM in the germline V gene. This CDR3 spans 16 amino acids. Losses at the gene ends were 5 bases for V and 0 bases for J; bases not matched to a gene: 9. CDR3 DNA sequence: TGTGCCAGCAGTGCGACAGGGTCCTCTTCTAACTATGGCTACACCTTC. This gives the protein CASSATGSSSNYGYTF.

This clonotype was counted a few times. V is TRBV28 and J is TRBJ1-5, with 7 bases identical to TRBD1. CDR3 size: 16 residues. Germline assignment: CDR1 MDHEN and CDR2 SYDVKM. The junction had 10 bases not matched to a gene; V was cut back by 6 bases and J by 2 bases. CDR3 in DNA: TGTGCCAGCAGCCTCGCAGGGGGGCAGGGCAATCAGCCCCAGCATTTT. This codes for CASSLAGGQGNQPQHF.

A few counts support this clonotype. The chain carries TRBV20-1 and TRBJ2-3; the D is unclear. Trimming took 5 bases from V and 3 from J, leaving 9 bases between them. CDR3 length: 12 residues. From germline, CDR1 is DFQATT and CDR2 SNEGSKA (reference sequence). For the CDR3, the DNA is TGCAGTGCTCGCAAGATGACAGATACGCAGTATTTT. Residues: CSARKMTDTQYF.

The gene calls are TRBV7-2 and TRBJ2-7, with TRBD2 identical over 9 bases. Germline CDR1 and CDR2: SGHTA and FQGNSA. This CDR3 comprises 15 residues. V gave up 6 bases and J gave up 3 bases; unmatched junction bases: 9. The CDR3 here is CASSRSLAGLYEQYF. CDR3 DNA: TGTGCCAGCAGTCGATCGCTAGCGGGACTCTACGAGCAGTACTTC.

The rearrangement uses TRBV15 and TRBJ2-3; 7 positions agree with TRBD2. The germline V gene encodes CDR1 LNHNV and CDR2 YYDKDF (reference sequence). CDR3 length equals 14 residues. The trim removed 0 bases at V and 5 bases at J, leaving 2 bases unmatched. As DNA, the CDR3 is TGTGCCACCAGCAGAGACCCTAGCGGAGATACGCAGTATTTT. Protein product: CATSRDPSGDTQYF.

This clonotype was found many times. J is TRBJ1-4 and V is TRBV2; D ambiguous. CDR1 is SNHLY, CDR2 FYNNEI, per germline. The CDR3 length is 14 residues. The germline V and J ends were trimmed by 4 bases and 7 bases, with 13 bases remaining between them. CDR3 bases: TGTGCCAGCAGTGGGCAGAGGATAATTGAAAAACTGTTTTTT. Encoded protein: CASSGQRIIEKLFF.

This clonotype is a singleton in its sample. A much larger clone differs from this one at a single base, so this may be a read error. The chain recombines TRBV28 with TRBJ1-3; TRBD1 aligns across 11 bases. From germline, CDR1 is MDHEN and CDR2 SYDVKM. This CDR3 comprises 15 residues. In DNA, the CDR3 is TGTGCCAGCAGCACCGCGGGACAGGGGGGAAACGCCATATATTTT. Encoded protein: CASSTAGQGGNAIYF.